The 24 T cell receptor beta chains in this list originate from one sample, sequenced in a study of regulatory T cells in long-lasting Graves disease. The TCR beta library used iRepertoire HTBI primers with Arm-PCR amplification of CDR3. TCRdb fed the multiplex PCR reads into MiXCR, producing one record per CDR3 protein. The table lists roughly 560,000 distinct CDR3 sequences, about 15% of them singletons. The sample's time point: newly diagnosed GD, antithyroid drugs for less than 3 months. Generation of the TCR library employed RNA extracted from PBMCs. These data also formed part of another study, on T cells in Graves' hyperthyroidism and ophthalmopathy.

Sequenced here: peripheral blood mononuclear cells (PBMCs), sampled at new diagnosis, from a patient treated with antithyroid drugs. Source of these receptors: a woman aged 35 to 59 with Graves disease.

There are many counts of this clonotype. V usage is TRBV3-1 and J usage is TRBJ1-4; D gene ambiguous. The CDR3 is 18 residues long. The V gene lost 0 bases and the J gene lost 0 bases, with 14 bases spanning the gap. Germline-derived CDR1 and CDR2 are LGHDT and YNNKEL (reference sequence). In DNA, the CDR3 is TGTGCCAGCAGCCAAGAGGGTCCGGCGGATGCAACTAATGAAAAACTGTTTTTT. Its protein is CASSQEGPADATNEKLFF.

This clonotype was observed a handful of times. J is TRBJ2-4 and V is TRBV20-1, with 7 bases that match TRBD2. CDR1 and CDR2 (germline): DFQATT, SNEGSKA (reference sequence). CDR3 size: 14 residues. Losses at the gene ends were 5 bases for V and 7 bases for J; bases not matched to a gene: 11. The CDR3, as DNA: TGCAGTGCTCGGGAGGCAGGGAGAAGGAACATTCAGTACTTC. Residues: CSAREAGRRNIQYF.

The V and J genes are TRBV6-1 and TRBJ1-5; D is perhaps TRBD1 (6 bases). Trimming removed 2 bases at V and 4 bases at J, with 12 bases between. The CDR3 length is 15 residues. Germline values: CDR1 MNHNS, CDR2 SASEGT. The CDR3 DNA follows: TGTGCCAGCAGTGAATTTCTACAGGGTAATCAGCCCCAGCATTTT. This encodes CASSEFLQGNQPQHF.

The V call is TRBV7-9, the J call TRBJ1-6, with 8 bases that match TRBD1. The CDR3 contains 16 residues. The V segment lost 3 bases and the J segment 9 bases; nucleotides outside the gene matches: 10. Per the germline V gene, CDR1 is SEHNR and CDR2 is FQNEAQ (reference sequence). The CDR3 DNA sequence: TGTGCCAGCAGCTTGGACGGACAGGGAAGATTTTCACCCCTCCACTTT. Translating it yields CASSLDGQGRFSPLHF. The variable domain in full, with the rest retrieved from reference TRBV7-9 and TRBJ1-6, is DTGVSQNPRHKITKRGQNVTFRCDPISEHNRLYWYRQTLGQGPEFLTYFQNEAQLEKSRLLSDRFSAERPKGSFSTLEIQRTEQGDSAMYLCASSLDGQGRFSPLHFGNGTRLTVT.

In this sample, this clonotype turned up many times. At one boundary the junction diverges from the germline segment, which might be a read error. J is TRBJ2-3 and V is TRBV12-3 or TRBV12-4; 9 bases align to TRBD2. The CDR3 runs 16 residues. CDR3 sequence: CASSSLAGVGTDTHYF. CDR3 coding DNA: TGTGCCAGCAGTTCCTTAGCGGGGGTGGGCACAGATACGCATTATTTT.

This clonotype showed up just once. The chain employs TRBV2 and TRBJ2-3, with 14 bases fitting TRBD2. CDR3 length: 17 residues. Looked up from germline, CDR1 is SNHLY and CDR2 is FYNNEI. Trimming cost V 6 bases and J 5 bases; bases outside gene matches: 10. CDR3 protein: CASSQDPGTSGGDTQYF. The DNA for the CDR3 is TGTGCCAGCAGCCAAGACCCCGGGACTAGCGGGGGAGATACGCAGTATTTT.

This chain links TRBV25-1 with TRBJ2-1; 11 nucleotides agree with TRBD1. Germline trimming cut 4 bases from V and 9 bases from J; bases unmatched to any gene: 8. The CDR3 spans 15 residues. Per germline, CDR1 MGHDK and CDR2 SYGVNS. DNA for the CDR3: TGTGCCAGCAGTGTCCCGGGACAGGGGGTCTCTGAGCAGTTCTTC. This gives the protein CASSVPGQGVSEQFF. The full variable domain, with the rest looked up from reference TRBV25-1 and TRBJ2-1, is EADIYQTPRYLVIGTGKKITLECSQTMGHDKMYWYQQDPGMELHLIHYSYGVNSTEKGDLSSESTVSRIRTEHFPLTLESARPSHTSQYLCASSVPGQGVSEQFFGPGTRLTVL.

This clonotype was found many times. J is TRBJ1-5 and V is TRBV7-2; 9 positions agree with TRBD1. The CDR3 runs 15 residues. V gave up 5 bases and J gave up 0 bases; unmatched junction bases: 2. Germline V gene data show CDR1 as SGHTA and CDR2 as FQGNSA. The chain's CDR3 is CASSRQGGSNQPQHF. In DNA form, the CDR3 reads TGTGCCAGCAGCAGACAGGGGGGTAGCAATCAGCCCCAGCATTTT. Combining the CDR3 with reference TRBV7-2 and TRBJ1-5 gives the whole variable domain GAGVSQSPSNKVTEKGKDVELRCDPISGHTALYWYRQSLGQGLEFLIYFQGNSAPDKSGLPSDRFSAERTGGSVSTLTIQRTQQEDSAVYLCASSRQGGSNQPQHFGDGTRLSIL.

This clonotype was picked up many times. The gene calls are TRBV15 and TRBJ1-1; tentative D call: TRBD1 (5 bases). The CDR3 loop spans 15 amino acids. Trimming pared 0 bases from V and 3 bases from J, leaving 11 bases between. The germline CDR1 and CDR2 sequences are LNHNV and YYDKDF (reference sequence). The CDR3 DNA follows: TGTGCCACCAGCAGAGAAGGGGCCTACTACACTGAAGCTTTCTTT. As protein: CATSREGAYYTEAFF.

Concerning this clonotype: A read error may explain this, as a much larger clone is one base away. This CDR3 is missing its conserved last phenylalanine or tryptophan, likely due to a read error. The chain couples TRBV5-1 to TRBJ1-4; TRBD1 is a possible D gene (5 bases). Germline CDR1 SGHRS, CDR2 YFSETQ. V was trimmed by 0 bases and J by 8 bases, leaving 14 bases between them. This CDR3 comprises 15 residues. The CDR3 bases are TGCGCCAGCAGCTTGGCCGGGACCGCATCCGAAAAACTGTTTGTT. It is translated as CASSLAGTASEKLFV.

This clonotype was observed a handful of times. The V and J genes are TRBV2 and TRBJ1-2; TRBD1 matches at 8 bases. J was trimmed by 8 bases and V by 5 bases; bases with no gene match: 10. CDR1 and CDR2 (germline): SNHLY, FYNNEI. This CDR3 has 14 amino acids. The CDR3 region is CASSSQGALRGYTF. The CDR3, as DNA: TGTGCCAGCAGTAGCCAGGGGGCGTTAAGGGGCTACACCTTC.

In its sample, this clonotype was seen many times. The chain joins TRBV12-3 or TRBV12-4 to TRBJ2-5; TRBD2 aligns across 10 bases. This CDR3 comprises 15 residues. J lost 0 bases, V lost 6 bases, and 4 bases had no gene match. CDR3 in DNA: TGTGCCAGCAGCACGGGACTAGCGTACCAAGAGACCCAGTACTTC. This translates into CASSTGLAYQETQYF.

V usage is TRBV14 and J usage is TRBJ1-2; D is unclear. V lost 2 bases, J lost 3 bases, and 7 bases lay in between. The germline V gene has CDR1 SGHDN and CDR2 FVKESK. This CDR3 region has 13 residues. The chain's CDR3 is CASSQTAHYGYTF. The CDR3 DNA is TGTGCCAGCAGCCAAACGGCACACTATGGCTACACCTTC.

In its sample, this clonotype was seen many times. The V and J genes are TRBV6-5 and TRBJ2-3; tentatively, D is TRBD2 (5 bases). Trimming stripped 4 bases from V and 3 bases from J, with 14 bases between. CDR1 MNHEY and CDR2 SVGAGI come from the germline V gene. This CDR3 is built from 15 residues. The CDR3 region is CASSSAGRGTDTQYF. The DNA for the CDR3 is TGTGCCAGCAGTTCCGCCGGACGCGGGACAGATACGCAGTATTTT.

The table lists this clonotype with many counts. The J gene is TRBJ2-3, the V gene TRBV15; D could derive from TRBD1 or TRBD2 (5 bases each). CDR1 and CDR2 from the germline V gene are LNHNV and YYDKDF (reference sequence). The CDR3 loop spans 19 amino acids. Trimming took off 0 bases at V and 1 base at J, with 20 bases between the two ends. The CDR3, as DNA: TGTGCCACCAGCAGAGATACTGCAGTGGGCAGAGGGGGCACAGATACGCAGTATTTT. Translated, it gives CATSRDTAVGRGGTDTQYF.

The sample holds a few counts of this clonotype. The chain links TRBV29-1 to TRBJ1-1; D might be TRBD1 (5 bases). The germline V and J ends were trimmed by 7 bases and 5 bases, with 20 bases remaining between them. From germline, CDR1 is SQVTM and CDR2 ANQGSEA. This CDR3 region has 14 residues. CDR3 sequence reads: CSGTQGTTVTEAFF. The CDR3 bases are TGCAGCGGCACGCAAGGGACCACGGTAACTGAAGCTTTCTTT.

This clonotype came up many times. V usage is TRBV6-1 and J usage is TRBJ2-7, with 10 positions matching TRBD1. Per germline, CDR1 MNHNS and CDR2 SASEGT. The CDR3 contains 12 residues. After removal of 6 bases from V and 6 bases from J, the junction contained 2 bases not matched to a gene. The chain's CDR3 is CASSRDRGEQYF. CDR3 DNA: TGTGCCAGCAGCCGGGACAGGGGCGAGCAGTACTTC.

Comments on this clonotype: This likely comes from a read error, as the CDR3 has no conserved phenylalanine or tryptophan at its end. Written as DNA, the CDR3 is TGTGCCAGCAGAGCTACCGGGACACCTTATGGCTACACCTCC. This gives the protein CASRATGTPYGYTS. The V and J genes are TRBV12-3 or TRBV12-4 and TRBJ1-2; possibly TRBD1 for D (6 bases). With 6 bases removed from V and 5 bases from J, the gap between germline ends came to 16 bases. The CDR3 loop spans 14 amino acids.

This clonotype was observed many times. The chain carries TRBV20-1 and TRBJ1-1; D is unresolved. V dropped 6 bases and J dropped 9 bases, with 23 bases sitting between them. The CDR3 runs to 14 residues. In germline, CDR1 is DFQATT, CDR2 SNEGSKA (reference sequence). CDR3 region: CSAPNPSSPLKAFF. The DNA of the CDR3 is TGCAGTGCACCCAATCCGAGTTCGCCGCTAAAAGCTTTCTTT.

This clonotype came up many times. This chain uses TRBV6-1 with TRBJ1-5, with 12 bases aligning to TRBD1. This CDR3 is 17 amino acids long. Germline V lookup: CDR1 MNHNS, CDR2 SASEGT. V dropped 6 bases and J dropped 6; count of bases not matched to a gene: 12. Written as DNA, the CDR3 is TGTGCCAGCAGGCGGGACAGGGGGCTTTACGAAGGTCAGCCCCAGCATTTT. Its protein product is CASRRDRGLYEGQPQHF.

V usage is TRBV19 and J usage is TRBJ1-2; 7 bases agree with TRBD1. CDR1 is LNHDA, CDR2 SQIVND, per germline (reference sequence). With V trimmed by 10 bases and J by 7 bases, 27 bases remained unmatched. This CDR3 is built from 18 residues. The CDR3 bases are TGTGCCACGCGAGGGACCGATAGCGACAGGGTTCTTCCGGGTGGCTACACCTTC. As protein: CATRGTDSDRVLPGGYTF.

CDR3 nucleotide sequence: TGCGCCAGCAGCCAATTTAGCGGGGGGGCCTACAATGAGCAGTTCTTC. This codes for CASSQFSGGAYNEQFF. The chain combines TRBV4-1 with TRBJ2-1; 11 bases are shared with TRBD2. CDR1 MGHRA and CDR2 YSYEKL come from the germline V gene. The junction had 2 bases not matched to a gene; V was cut back by 2 bases and J by 2 bases. This CDR3 is 16 amino acids long.

In this sample, this clonotype turned up many times. The CDR3 protein is CATTGAPYEQYF. CDR3 nucleotide sequence: TGTGCCACCACGGGGGCTCCCTACGAGCAGTACTTC. This rearrangement joins TRBV28 to TRBJ2-7, with D possibly called TRBD1 or TRBD2 (6 bases each). V was cut by 10 bases and J by 2 bases, with 12 bases left in between. The germline V gene has CDR1 MDHEN and CDR2 SYDVKM. The CDR3 contains 12 residues. The full variable domain, rest sourced from reference TRBV28 and TRBJ2-7, is DVKVTQSSRYLVKRTGEKVFLECVQDMDHENMFWYRQDPGLGLRLIYFSYDVKMKEKGDIPEGYSVSREKKERFSLILESASTNQTSMYLCATTGAPYEQYFGPGTRLTVT.

This clonotype was detected ten times or more. The rearrangement links TRBV10-1 to TRBJ1-1; D is undetermined. The CDR3 totals 14 residues. From germline, CDR1 is WNHNN and CDR2 SYGVQD (reference sequence). Trimming shortened V by 3 bases and J by 0 bases, and 8 bases separated the two germline ends. CDR3 protein: CASSDSGMNTEAFF. CDR3 coding DNA: TGCGCCAGCAGTGACAGTGGGATGAACACTGAAGCTTTCTTT.